Reported below is one TCR beta chain. Its cognate antigen has yet to be identified. The record has no base qualities; no much larger clone is one base away. Taken from cysteine to phenylalanine, the CDR3 has 12 residues. The read is trimmed to its CDR3 DNA, 36 bases read in frame from base 1. V is shortened by 3 bases, J by 3 bases, and the region joining them spans 5 bases. This sample is drawn from a study of T-cell reconstitution after alpha-beta-depleted transplantation in children (dated by TCRdb to the mid-2010s). Background for the entire study: Using TCR repertoire profiling, the study quantitatively followed how T-cell immune reconstitution unfolded in children after TCRalphabeta/CD19-depleted allogeneic hematopoietic cell transplantation.

Libraries were built with PCR. Sequencing used an Illumina HiSeq 2500. Molecular barcoding was employed in the preparation of TCR libraries, with unique molecular identifiers being used to normalize TCRbeta repertoire quantification. Through fastp at Q25 and MiXCR, TCRdb rebuilt clones from the public reads, retaining in-frame beta chains. Merged by CDR3 protein, the rows form single entries marked with the most common genes and DNA. A total of some 500,000 distinct CDR3 sequences appear in this sample, approximately 32% of them only once. Less than 2.5% of the sample comes from the top ten. This TCR was recovered from a human donor who donated a stem cell graft to a child with aplastic anemia. Sequences were derived from PBMCs from the stem cell graft donor, sampled from the stem cell graft. Recombination joined TRBV12-3 or TRBV12-4 with TRBJ1-1, with no confidently assigned D gene. The DNA sequence is TGTGCCAGCAGTTTCCTGTACACTGAAGCTTTCTTT. Translation gives CASSFLYTEAFF.